Sequencing of this TCR beta chain was carried out in a study of T cells in Graves' hyperthyroidism and ophthalmopathy. Orbital computed tomography and thyroid ultrasound, together with serum TRAb and thyroxine and clinical symptoms, were used for diagnoses. Authors of the study amplified TCR beta CDR3 regions from RNA transcripts. Primed by the HTBI set, a first-round RT-PCR was run on the TCR CDR3. TCRdb fed the multiplex PCR reads into MiXCR, producing one record per CDR3 protein. Of some 500,000 distinct CDR3 sequences listed, around 22% are singletons. CDR1 is LGHNA and CDR2 is YSLEER in the germline V gene. V lost 1 base and J lost 2; bases outside the gene matches: 6. CDR3 length: 16 amino acids. Only a few counts were recorded for this clonotype.

V usage is TRBV4-3 and J usage is TRBJ2-7; 9 bases match TRBD1. The TCR originated in a woman in her thirties with Graves' ophthalmopathy. Sequencing was done on a sample of blood. The CDR3 loop reads CASSQGWGQGTYEQYF. Written as DNA, the CDR3 is TGCGCCAGCAGCCAAGGTTGGGGACAGGGAACCTACGAGCAGTACTTC.